These 18 T cell receptor beta chains originate from one sample sequenced in a study of T cell responses to AZD1222 COVID-19 vaccine. TCRdb's table, derived via immunoSEQ multiplex PCR, lists solely in-frame clones and lacks some. The sample records some 200,000 clones, about nine tenths being singletons. The source was peripheral blood, collected 28 days after the second AZD1222 dose. Receptors were obtained from an adult who received the AZD1222 COVID-19 vaccine.

The chain uses TRBV5-1 and TRBJ2-2; D could derive from TRBD1 or TRBD2 (5 bases each). Trimming took off 0 bases at V and 6 bases at J, with 18 bases between the two ends. From germline, CDR1 is SGHRS and CDR2 YFSETQ. There are 17 residues in the CDR3. The CDR3 protein is CASSLAPGTQRAGELFF. Here the CDR3 DNA reads TGCGCCAGCAGCTTGGCTCCCGGGACCCAAAGGGCCGGGGAGCTGTTTTTT.

V and J are TRBV6-5 and TRBJ1-1, with D maybe TRBD1 (6 bases). The length of the CDR3 is 15 residues. Germline lookup yields CDR1 MNHEY and CDR2 SVGAGI. Trimming took off 8 bases at V and 1 base at J, with 17 bases between the two ends. Written as DNA, the CDR3 is TGTGCCAGCTCCCAGAGGGGGGGCCCGAACACTGAAGCTTTCTTT. Its protein is CASSQRGGPNTEAFF.

V and J are TRBV7-2 and TRBJ2-3, with 16 bases aligning to TRBD2. Per germline, CDR1 SGHTA and CDR2 FQGNSA. CDR3 size: 17 residues. The J segment lost 4 bases and the V segment lost 0 bases, leaving 1 base of the junction unmatched. CDR3 in DNA: TGTGCCAGCAGCTTAGCGGGGACTAGCGGGAGGGCAGATACGCAGTATTTT. Its protein is CASSLAGTSGRADTQYF.

The chain uses TRBV12-2 and TRBJ2-3; the table's TRBD1 call for D was not verified on the DNA. TRBV12-2 is described as a pseudogene. The CDR3 spans 16 residues. For the CDR3, the DNA is TGTGCAAGTCCCATTCCCTTTATGGCACCCACAGATACGCAGTATTTT. Translation: CASPIPFMAPTDTQYF.

The gene calls are TRBV3-1 (or the pseudogene TRBV3-2) and TRBJ2-5; D unclear. This CDR3 has 14 amino acids. Trimming cost V 1 base and J 5 bases, with 11 bases left between them. Looked up from germline, CDR1 is LGHDT and CDR2 is YNNKEL (reference sequence). CDR3 coding DNA: TGTGCCAGCAGCCAAGTGCGAAGGTTGGAGACCCAGTACTTC. Protein product: CASSQVRRLETQYF.

The chain employs TRBV30 and TRBJ2-2, with 8 bases matching TRBD2. CDR1 and CDR2 (germline): GTSNPN, SVGIG (reference sequence). V dropped 5 bases and J dropped 2; count of bases not matched to a gene: 4. This CDR3 spans 14 amino acids. This CDR3 is CAWHIAGNTGELFF. DNA of the CDR3: TGTGCCTGGCATATAGCGGGAAACACCGGGGAGCTGTTTTTT.

This chain uses TRBV2 with TRBJ2-7; D is possibly TRBD1 or TRBD2 (5 bases each). Germline-derived CDR1 and CDR2 are SNHLY and FYNNEI. Deletions cut 8 bases from V and 2 bases from J, with 13 bases between. The CDR3 sequence is 13 residues long. CDR3 in DNA: TGTGCCAGCGTCAGGGAGTCCCCCTACGAGCAGTACTTC. Its protein is CASVRESPYEQYF.

This clone was counted a few times. The J gene is TRBJ2-1, the V gene TRBV19, with D tentatively TRBD1 (5 bases). Germline values: CDR1 LNHDA, CDR2 SQIVND (reference sequence). With 8 bases removed from V and 1 base from J, the gap between germline ends came to 12 bases. The CDR3 length is 14 residues. CDR3 DNA sequence: TGTGCCAGTGGACATAGGGTATCCTACAATGAGCAGTTCTTC. This codes for CASGHRVSYNEQFF.

This clone appeared once. The chain employs TRBV7-9 and TRBJ2-3; no firm D call. V lost 1 base, J lost 6 bases, and 14 bases lay in between. The CDR3 length is 15 residues. The V gene's germline CDR1 is SEHNR and CDR2 FQNEAQ (reference sequence). Written as DNA, the CDR3 is TGTGCCAGCAGCTTAGTCGGCGTGGTGCTGGATACGCAGTATTTT. Its translation: CASSLVGVVLDTQYF.

The V call is TRBV5-1, the J call TRBJ2-7, with 9 positions matching TRBD1. Germline values: CDR1 SGHRS, CDR2 YFSETQ. V dropped 5 bases and J dropped 3; count of bases not matched to a gene: 9. This CDR3 comprises 15 residues. The DNA of the CDR3 is TGCGCCAGCAGTCCTACCCCGGGACAGGGCTACGAGCAGTACTTC. It specifies CASSPTPGQGYEQYF.

The V call is TRBV5-1, the J call TRBJ2-5, with TRBD2 matching over 10 bases. The length of the CDR3 is 15 residues. Looked up from germline, CDR1 is SGHRS and CDR2 is YFSETQ. Unmatched junction bases numbered 7, after V lost 4 bases and J lost 4 bases. The CDR3 nucleotides are TGCGCCAGCAGCACCGAGCTAGCGGGAGCAGAGACCCAGTACTTC. This sequence encodes CASSTELAGAETQYF.

V gene TRBV5-1 combines with J gene TRBJ2-1, with 9 positions matching TRBD1. The CDR3 is 15 residues long. V lost 0 bases and J lost 8; bases outside the gene matches: 6. The germline V gene encodes CDR1 SGHRS and CDR2 YFSETQ. CDR3 region: CASSLGTGEMDEQFF. In DNA, the CDR3 is TGCGCCAGCAGCTTGGGGACAGGGGAAATGGATGAGCAGTTCTTC.

The genes are TRBV19 and TRBJ2-7, with D possibly being TRBD2 (6 bases). Trimming left V 5 bases short and J 4 bases short, with 12 bases between. Germline-derived CDR1 and CDR2 are LNHDA and SQIVND (reference sequence). CDR3 length: 13 amino acids. The CDR3 DNA follows: TGTGCCAGTAGTCCCGGGGCGGGGTACGAGCAGTACTTC. Its protein is CASSPGAGYEQYF.

This rearrangement joins TRBV13 to TRBJ2-2; 7 nucleotides agree with TRBD2. This CDR3 contains 16 residues. V shed 4 bases, J shed 4 bases, and the junction held 9 bases outside the gene matches. CDR1 is PRHDT, CDR2 FYEKMQ, per germline (reference sequence). For the CDR3, the DNA is TGTGCCAGCAGCTCCGGCGGGCGGGAGCCCACCGGGGAGCTGTTTTTT. Protein sequence: CASSSGGREPTGELFF.

The gene calls are TRBV10-2 and TRBJ1-1, with no clear D. V was cut by 3 bases and J by 3 bases, with 2 bases left in between. The germline CDR1 and CDR2 sequences are WSHSY and SAAADI. The CDR3 consists of 11 residues. The CDR3 DNA follows: TGCGCCAGCAGTGACGACACTGAAGCTTTCTTT. It specifies CASSDDTEAFF.

The chain uses TRBV24-1 and TRBJ1-2, with D perhaps TRBD1 (6 bases). Trimming stripped 11 bases from V and 8 bases from J, with 14 bases between. The CDR3 runs to 11 residues. The germline V gene has CDR1 KGHDR and CDR2 SFDVKD. CDR3: CASGDTGGYTF. Written as DNA, the CDR3 is TGTGCCAGCGGGGACACTGGGGGCTACACCTTC.

V usage is TRBV19 and J usage is TRBJ2-1; TRBD2 agrees at 14 bases. The CDR3 spans 15 residues. Germline loops: CDR1 LNHDA, CDR2 SQIVND (reference sequence). Trimming removed 7 bases from V and 8 bases from J; junction bases left unmatched: 7. CDR3 coding DNA: TGTGCCAGTAATCCGACTAGCGGGAGGGTCCATGAGCAGTTCTTC. Translated, it gives CASNPTSGRVHEQFF.

The genes are TRBV28 and TRBJ1-1; D gene unclear. Germline CDR1 MDHEN, CDR2 SYDVKM. Trimming removed 3 bases at V and 1 base at J, with 9 bases between. CDR3 length equals 14 residues. The CDR3 DNA sequence: TGTGCCAGCAGTTTTTGGCAGCCGAACACTGAAGCTTTCTTT. Encoded protein: CASSFWQPNTEAFF.